Each of the 27 T cell receptor beta chains below was sequenced from the same sample in a study of T cells after yellow fever vaccination. TCRdb called the 5' RACE reads again in MiXCR, with one record for every CDR3 protein. The profile shows about 160,000 distinct CDR3 sequences, about 7% of them singletons. The material sequenced was CD4+ T cells sorted from PBMCs, taken about 5 days after the first yellow fever vaccination. These receptors all come from a man younger than 35 who received the YFV17D yellow fever vaccine.

This chain links TRBV5-6 with TRBJ2-7, with a weak D call TRBD1 (6 bases). V was trimmed by 2 bases and J by 7 bases, leaving 16 bases between them. Germline CDR1 and CDR2: SGHDT and YYEEEE. This CDR3 contains 14 residues. CDR3 loop: CASSFRQGLGEQYF. DNA for the CDR3: TGTGCCAGCAGCTTTCGGCAGGGGTTGGGGGAGCAGTACTTC.

In its sample, this clonotype was seen many times. This chain links TRBV5-1 with TRBJ2-7; D may be TRBD1 or TRBD2 (7 bases each). The CDR3 has 14 residues. Trimming removed 4 bases from V and 3 bases from J, with 14 bases in between. Germline CDR1 and CDR2: SGHRS and YFSETQ. In DNA, the CDR3 is TGCGCCAGCAGCGTTCAGGGGGGGCACTACGAGCAGTACGTC. This gives the protein CASSVQGGHYEQYV.

Many counts were recorded for this clonotype. This chain uses TRBV7-2 with TRBJ2-5, with D hard to call. The germline CDR1 and CDR2 sequences are SGHTA and FQGNSA. The CDR3 is made up of 14 amino acids. V gave up 5 bases and J gave up 5 bases, with 15 bases separating them. In nucleotides, the CDR3 is TGTGCCAGCAGCCCACGTTCGTCATTGGAGACCCAGTACTTC. It translates to CASSPRSSLETQYF.

This clonotype was recorded many times. V and J are TRBV14 and TRBJ2-5; D is unresolved. V was trimmed by 3 bases and J by 5 bases, leaving 13 bases between them. The CDR3 is made up of 14 amino acids. Germline values: CDR1 SGHDN, CDR2 FVKESK. In DNA, the CDR3 is TGTGCCAGCAGCCATAGAGCAGGACGGGAGACCCAGTACTTC. Translation gives CASSHRAGRETQYF.

This clonotype has a handful of counts. The rearrangement links TRBV6-1 to TRBJ1-1; the D is unclear. V shed 6 bases and J shed 3 bases, with 14 bases lying between them. This CDR3 is built from 14 residues. Germline V CDR1 and CDR2: MNHNS, SASEGT. CDR3 protein: CASSLHGVDTEAFF. The CDR3 coding sequence is TGTGCCAGCAGCCTACATGGGGTGGACACTGAAGCTTTCTTT.

This clonotype appeared a few times. The CDR3 here is CASGWGQLGETQYF. CDR3 coding DNA: TGTGCTAGTGGTTGGGGACAGCTGGGGGAGACCCAGTACTTC. This sequence joins TRBV12-5 and TRBJ2-5, with 7 bases that match TRBD1. V shed 4 bases, J shed 5 bases, and the junction held 7 bases outside the gene matches. CDR3 size: 14 residues. Germline CDR1 reads LGHNT; CDR2 reads FRNRAP. Filled out from reference TRBV12-5 and TRBJ2-5, the complete variable domain reads DARVTQTPRHKVTEMGQEVTMRCQPILGHNTVFWYRQTMMQGLELLAYFRNRAPLDDSGMPKDRFSAEMPDATLATLKIQPSEPRDSAVYFCASGWGQLGETQYFGPGTRLLVL.

Ten or more counts support this clonotype. The V gene is TRBV4-3, the J gene TRBJ1-5; D perhaps matches TRBD1 (5 bases). The CDR3 covers 16 residues. Trimming took off 0 bases at V and 4 bases at J, with 13 bases between the two ends. Germline V gene lookup returns CDR1 LGHNA and CDR2 YSLEER. CDR3 sequence: CASSQDLAGKNQPQHF. The DNA of the CDR3 is TGCGCCAGCAGCCAAGACCTGGCAGGGAAGAATCAGCCCCAGCATTTT.

The chain employs TRBV2 and TRBJ2-2; unclear D gene. V was trimmed by 7 bases and J by 2 bases, leaving 8 bases between them. The germline CDR1 and CDR2 sequences are SNHLY and FYNNEI. The CDR3 covers 13 residues. CDR3 residues: CASMAGNTGELFF. CDR3 bases: TGTGCCAGCATGGCAGGAAACACCGGGGAGCTGTTTTTT.

For the CDR3, the DNA is TGTGCCAGCAGTTACGGTCCCTTCCGCACTGAAGCTTTCTTT. As protein: CASSYGPFRTEAFF. The chain is built from TRBV6-5 and TRBJ1-1; the D is unclear. CDR1 is MNHEY and CDR2 is SVGAGI in the germline V gene. The V gene lost 2 bases and the J gene lost 4 bases, with 11 bases spanning the gap. The CDR3 loop spans 14 amino acids.

The CDR3 bases are TGTGCCAGCAGTGAAGCGGGCCCGCCCCAGTATTTT. Translated, it gives CASSEAGPPQYF. The chain employs TRBV6-1 and TRBJ2-3, with D unresolved. The germline V and J ends were trimmed by 0 bases and 12 bases, with 10 bases remaining between them. Germline V gives CDR1 MNHNS, CDR2 SASEGT. The CDR3 consists of 12 residues.

This clonotype was detected a few times. The CDR3 here is CASSSTRTDTQYF. CDR3 coding DNA: TGTGCCAGCAGCTCGACTAGAACAGATACGCAGTATTTT. This chain joins TRBV12-3 or TRBV12-4 and TRBJ2-3; weak D call: TRBD2 (6 bases). The CDR3 length is 13 residues. V gave up 6 bases and J gave up 3 bases, with 10 bases separating them.

This clonotype was counted only a few times. This chain uses TRBV5-6 with TRBJ2-7; maybe TRBD2 (6 bases). Looked up from germline, CDR1 is SGHDT and CDR2 is YYEEEE. CDR3 length equals 14 residues. The V and J ends lost 0 bases and 3 bases respectively, with 10 bases between them. CDR3 sequence reads: CASSLGGERYEQYV. In DNA form, the CDR3 reads TGTGCCAGCAGCTTGGGGGGGGAACGCTACGAGCAGTACGTC.

This clonotype was found a few times. The J gene is TRBJ1-1, the V gene TRBV6-5, with D maybe TRBD1 (5 bases). Trimming pared 4 bases from V and 7 bases from J, leaving 13 bases between. Germline lookup yields CDR1 MNHEY and CDR2 SVGAGI. CDR3 length equals 13 residues. The chain's CDR3 is CASSLRQPLEAFF. The CDR3, as DNA: TGTGCCAGCAGTTTAAGACAGCCCCTTGAAGCTTTCTTT.

This clonotype was detected only a few times. This sequence joins TRBV7-8 and TRBJ1-5; D unresolved. Germline V gene data show CDR1 as SGHVS and CDR2 as FQNEAQ. The germline V and J ends were trimmed by 1 base and 9 bases, with 13 bases remaining between them. This CDR3 is 14 amino acids long. The CDR3 sequence is CASSLDLIDRPQHF. CDR3 bases: TGTGCCAGCAGCTTAGATCTAATCGATAGGCCCCAGCATTTT.

In its sample, this clonotype was seen many times. This chain connects TRBV7-2 to TRBJ2-5; D is ambiguous. CDR3 size: 15 residues. Germline V gives CDR1 SGHTA, CDR2 FQGNSA. The germline V and J ends were trimmed by 0 bases and 3 bases, with 11 bases remaining between them. CDR3 amino acids: CASSLALRTEETQYF. The CDR3 DNA follows: TGTGCCAGCAGCTTAGCGCTTCGGACGGAAGAGACCCAGTACTTC.

This clonotype turned up a few times. This chain uses TRBV5-1 with TRBJ2-2, with D perhaps TRBD1 or TRBD2 (5 bases each). The CDR3 is 15 amino acids. Trimming shortened V by 3 bases and J by 5 bases, and 14 bases separated the two germline ends. Germline V gives CDR1 SGHRS, CDR2 YFSETQ. The CDR3 reads CASSYRDQRTGELFF. CDR3 coding DNA: TGCGCCAGCAGCTACCGGGACCAGAGGACCGGGGAGCTGTTTTTT. The full variable domain, in which reference TRBV5-1 and TRBJ2-2 provide the parts outside the CDR3, is KAGVTQTPRYLIKTRGQQVTLSCSPISGHRSVSWYQQTPGQGLQFLFEYFSETQRNKGNFPGRFSGRQFSNSRSEMNVSTLELGDSALYLCASSYRDQRTGELFFGEGSRLTVL.

In its sample, this clonotype was seen many times. The chain carries TRBV6-5 and TRBJ2-5; 7 bases match TRBD1. CDR1 MNHEY and CDR2 SVGAGI come from the germline V gene. The V gene end was trimmed by 3 bases and the J gene end by 1 base; junction bases not matched to a gene: 2. The CDR3 loop spans 14 amino acids. DNA for the CDR3: TGTGCCAGCAGTTATGGGGACAGCCAAGAGACCCAGTACTTC. Encoded protein: CASSYGDSQETQYF.

This clonotype was counted at least ten times. The gene calls are TRBV7-6 and TRBJ2-2; D gene unclear. This CDR3 contains 20 residues. The V end lost 5 bases, the J end lost 4 bases, and 29 bases lay between the germline ends. Germline-derived CDR1 and CDR2 are SGHVS and FNYEAQ. In DNA, the CDR3 is TGTGCCAGCAGCCTCCGCGTCATGGCAGGCTTCTTGTGGACCACCGGGGAGCTGTTTTTT. Translated, it gives CASSLRVMAGFLWTTGELFF.

In this sample, this clonotype turned up a few times. This chain joins TRBV6-5 and TRBJ2-3; D is possibly TRBD1 (6 bases). V lost 2 bases to trimming and J lost 1 base, with 10 bases between them. This CDR3 region has 15 residues. CDR1 is MNHEY, CDR2 SVGAGI, per germline. The CDR3 nucleotides are TGTGCCAGCAGTTACGGGAACAGGGGCACAGATACGCAGTATTTT. As protein: CASSYGNRGTDTQYF.

This clonotype was counted at least ten times. The chain joins TRBV10-3 to TRBJ2-5; weak D call: TRBD2 (6 bases). The V and J ends lost 3 bases and 2 bases respectively, with 13 bases between them. Looked up from germline, CDR1 is ENHRY and CDR2 is SYGVKD. CDR3 length: 15 residues. The CDR3 coding sequence is TGTGCCATCAGTGACTCGACTAGGGCTCAAGAGACCCAGTACTTC. It encodes CAISDSTRAQETQYF.

Ten or more counts support this clonotype. The rearrangement joins TRBV15 to TRBJ1-6; possible D gene TRBD1, 5 bases. Germline V gives CDR1 LNHNV, CDR2 YYDKDF (reference sequence). The CDR3 sequence is 16 residues long. Between the trimmed V and J ends, which lost 0 bases and 7 bases, there was a span of 13 bases. The DNA of the CDR3 is TGTGCCACCAGCAGAGATCCCGGGCAGGGAAATTCACCCCTCCACTTT. It codes for CATSRDPGQGNSPLHF.

This clonotype showed up just a few times. The chain employs TRBV27 and TRBJ2-6; 11 bases align to TRBD1. The CDR3 spans 17 residues. Germline assignment: CDR1 MNHEY and CDR2 SMNVEV (reference sequence). Trimming cost V 4 bases and J 0 bases; bases outside gene matches: 2. CDR3 amino acids: CASSSGQGASGANVLTF. The DNA of the CDR3 is TGTGCCAGCAGTTCCGGACAGGGGGCCTCTGGGGCCAACGTCCTGACTTTC.

This clonotype came up many times. The V and J genes are TRBV28 and TRBJ2-7; possibly TRBD2 for D (5 bases). This CDR3 comprises 11 residues. The V end was cut by 6 bases, the J end by 3 bases, with 6 bases between. Per the germline V gene, CDR1 is MDHEN and CDR2 is SYDVKM. The CDR3 loop is CASRTNYEQYF. CDR3 nucleotides: TGTGCCAGCAGGACTAACTACGAGCAGTACTTC.

This clonotype was detected only a few times. This chain joins TRBV7-9 and TRBJ2-1; D possibly matches TRBD1 or TRBD2 (5 bases each). The CDR3 is made up of 15 amino acids. Trimming pared 4 bases from V and 4 bases from J, leaving 14 bases between. In germline, CDR1 is SEHNR, CDR2 FQNEAQ (reference sequence). The CDR3 loop reads CASSSPGTTYNEQFF. The CDR3 DNA reads TGTGCCAGCAGCTCACCCGGGACCACATACAATGAGCAGTTCTTC.

The chain links TRBV29-1 to TRBJ2-5; D might be TRBD1 (5 bases). Between the trimmed V and J ends, which lost 5 bases and 1 base, there was a span of 8 bases. Germline-derived CDR1 and CDR2 are SQVTM and ANQGSEA. The CDR3 is made up of 12 amino acids. The CDR3 DNA is TGCAGCGTTCGTCAGGGCCAAGAGACCCAGTACTTC. Protein: CSVRQGQETQYF.

This clonotype was observed at least ten times. V and J are TRBV7-2 and TRBJ2-5; D is ambiguous. Germline V gene sequence: CDR1 SGHTA, CDR2 FQGNSA. V was shortened by 2 bases and J by 4 bases, with 5 bases between the two germline ends. The CDR3 is made up of 12 amino acids. CDR3 residues: CASSLSAETQYF. The CDR3 coding sequence is TGTGCCAGCAGCTTATCGGCAGAGACCCAGTACTTC.

This clonotype was seen only a few times. The gene calls are TRBV20-1 and TRBJ2-7; tentatively, D is TRBD1 (5 bases). The CDR3 has 15 residues. Per the germline V gene, CDR1 is DFQATT and CDR2 is SNEGSKA (reference sequence). Trimming took off 0 bases at V and 2 bases at J, with 14 bases between the two ends. The CDR3 loop reads CSAREVGVATYEQYF. CDR3 DNA: TGCAGTGCTAGAGAGGTAGGGGTCGCTACCTACGAGCAGTACTTC.